Listed here are 18 T cell receptor beta chains from one sample, sequenced in a study of T cell responses to AZD1222 COVID-19 vaccine. Assay: immunoSEQ multiplex PCR; the TCRdb copy retains only in-frame clones and omits some. The sample has 250,000 to 300,000 clones, almost 95% seen once. The sample consisted of peripheral blood, taken 28 days after the second AZD1222 dose. These TCRs come from an adult who received the AZD1222 COVID-19 vaccine.

This rearrangement joins TRBV7-9 to TRBJ2-7; a weak D match, TRBD2 (6 bases). The CDR3 extends over 15 amino acids. Trimming stripped 0 bases from V and 2 bases from J, with 11 bases between. Germline CDR1 SEHNR, CDR2 FQNEAQ (reference sequence). For the CDR3, the DNA is TGTGCCAGCAGCTTAGCGAAGGGACTCGCCTACGAGCAGTACTTC. This codes for CASSLAKGLAYEQYF.

The chain is built from TRBV3-1 (or the pseudogene TRBV3-2) and TRBJ2-2; tentative D call: TRBD1 (6 bases). The CDR3 sequence is 15 residues long. Germline lookup yields CDR1 LGHDT and CDR2 YNNKEL (reference sequence). V gave up 6 bases and J gave up 6 bases, with 17 bases separating them. CDR3 sequence (DNA): TGTGCCAGCAGTCAAACCGGACAGTTTTCCGGGGAGCTGTTTTTT. It specifies CASSQTGQFSGELFF.

This rearrangement joins TRBV6-5 to TRBJ2-3; D call uncertain. V was clipped by 7 bases and J by 8 bases, with 19 bases between them. This CDR3 has 14 residues. Germline lookup yields CDR1 MNHEY and CDR2 SVGAGI. Here the CDR3 DNA reads TGTGCCAGCACCGAAACGGCTCACATGGGTACGCAGTATTTT. Its protein product is CASTETAHMGTQYF.

The rearrangement uses TRBV6-2 or TRBV6-3 and TRBJ1-2; D remains ambiguous. The CDR3 is 12 amino acids. Germline CDR1 MNHEY, CDR2 SVGEGT. Trimming cost V 0 bases and J 5 bases, with 4 bases left between them. The CDR3 DNA reads as TGTGCCAGCAGTTACTCCCTTTATGGCTACACCTTC. Encoded protein: CASSYSLYGYTF.

The V gene is TRBV7-2, the J gene TRBJ2-1; D unclear. The CDR3 sequence is 13 residues long. Trimming pared 6 bases from V and 9 bases from J, leaving 15 bases between. Germline V lookup: CDR1 SGHTA, CDR2 FQGNSA. In DNA form, the CDR3 reads TGTGCCAGCAGTCCGGGCTGGCCGAGTGAGCAGTTCTTC. It is translated as CASSPGWPSEQFF.

The V and J genes are TRBV15 and TRBJ2-2; 8 positions match TRBD2. This CDR3 is built from 14 residues. The V gene end was trimmed by 6 bases and the J gene end by 6 bases; junction bases not matched to a gene: 6. Germline CDR1 is LNHNV and CDR2 is YYDKDF (reference sequence). Here the CDR3 reads CATRNGGAPGELFF. The CDR3 nucleotides read TGTGCCACCAGGAACGGGGGGGCCCCCGGGGAGCTGTTTTTT.

V usage is TRBV7-8 and J usage is TRBJ2-7; D gene uncertain. Germline-derived CDR1 and CDR2 are SGHVS and FQNEAQ. The CDR3 length is 18 residues. Trimming took 0 bases from V and 2 from J, leaving 20 bases between them. CDR3 residues: CASSLAHNFGVGTYEQYF. The CDR3 DNA follows: TGTGCCAGCAGCTTAGCGCACAATTTTGGGGTCGGAACCTACGAGCAGTACTTC.

This chain connects TRBV5-1 to TRBJ2-2; 9 nucleotides align to TRBD1. CDR1 and CDR2 from the germline V gene are SGHRS and YFSETQ. Unmatched junction bases numbered 6, after V lost 0 bases and J lost 6 bases. The CDR3 runs to 16 residues. CDR3 bases: TGCGCCAGCAGCTTGGATGCGGACAGGGGCTCCGGGGAGCTGTTTTTT. Its protein product is CASSLDADRGSGELFF. Filled out from reference TRBV5-1 and TRBJ2-2, the complete variable domain reads KAGVTQTPRYLIKTRGQQVTLSCSPISGHRSVSWYQQTPGQGLQFLFEYFSETQRNKGNFPGRFSGRQFSNSRSEMNVSTLELGDSALYLCASSLDADRGSGELFFGEGSRLTVL.

The rearrangement joins TRBV28 to TRBJ1-3; D gene ambiguous. Germline V lookup: CDR1 MDHEN, CDR2 SYDVKM. The length of the CDR3 is 14 residues. V dropped 3 bases and J dropped 0 bases, with 6 bases sitting between them. In DNA form, the CDR3 reads TGTGCCAGCAGTTTCCAGTACTCTGGAAACACCATATATTTT. Residues: CASSFQYSGNTIYF.

V usage is TRBV20-1 and J usage is TRBJ1-1; no definite D call. V lost 0 bases and J lost 6, with 5 bases in between. This CDR3 region has 11 residues. The V gene's germline CDR1 is DFQATT and CDR2 SNEGSKA (reference sequence). CDR3 in amino acids: CSARDDPEAFF. DNA for the CDR3: TGCAGTGCTAGAGATGACCCTGAAGCTTTCTTT.

The chain uses TRBV7-9 and TRBJ2-4; 7 nucleotides match TRBD1. This CDR3 has 19 amino acids. V trimming: 5 bases; J trimming: 0 bases; junction bases outside the gene matches: 16. The germline V gene encodes CDR1 SEHNR and CDR2 FQNEAQ (reference sequence). The CDR3 sequence is CASSPSTGKVPLAKNIQYF. The CDR3 coding sequence is TGTGCCAGCAGCCCCTCGACAGGGAAGGTTCCTCTAGCCAAAAACATTCAGTACTTC.

The gene calls are TRBV27 and TRBJ2-2; D is possibly TRBD1 (5 bases). Germline V gene sequence: CDR1 MNHEY, CDR2 SMNVEV (reference sequence). Trimming removed 3 bases at V and 4 bases at J, with 6 bases between. The CDR3 has 13 amino acids. CDR3 protein: CASSLQGTGELFF. Written as DNA, the CDR3 is TGTGCCAGCAGTTTGCAGGGCACCGGGGAGCTGTTTTTT.

V gene TRBV5-1 combines with J gene TRBJ1-1; D unresolved. Trimming shortened V by 4 bases and J by 1 base, and 8 bases separated the two germline ends. Germline CDR1 and CDR2: SGHRS and YFSETQ. The CDR3 consists of 13 residues. The CDR3 sequence is CASSPPTNTEAFF. The CDR3 DNA sequence: TGCGCCAGCAGCCCCCCAACGAACACTGAAGCTTTCTTT.

In this sample, this clone turned up a few times. The gene calls are TRBV19 and TRBJ1-6; TRBD1 might be the D (5 bases). Trimming shortened V by 4 bases and J by 12 bases, and 13 bases separated the two germline ends. The CDR3 spans 13 residues. Germline values: CDR1 LNHDA, CDR2 SQIVND (reference sequence). CDR3 DNA: TGTGCCAGTAGTAAACCAGGGACCGAACCCCTCCACTTT. Translating it yields CASSKPGTEPLHF.

This chain connects TRBV6-5 to TRBJ2-7; D possibly corresponds to TRBD2 (6 bases). Germline V gene lookup returns CDR1 MNHEY and CDR2 SVGAGI. The CDR3 contains 15 residues. V lost 6 bases and J 3 bases, leaving 18 bases between the germline ends. The CDR3 DNA reads TGTGCCAGCAGAGCCACCGGGACGGGGGTCTACGAGCAGTACTTC. Encoded protein: CASRATGTGVYEQYF.

This chain links TRBV11-2 with TRBJ2-5, with 9 bases aligning to TRBD2. The CDR3 is 16 amino acids. Germline CDR1 and CDR2: SGHAT and FQNNGV. Losses at the gene ends were 11 bases for V and 2 bases for J; bases not matched to a gene: 15. The CDR3 bases are TGTGCCGCCGGTGAGGGACTAGCCCTAGGACAAGAGACCCAGTACTTC. Translation gives CAAGEGLALGQETQYF.

The chain has TRBV10-3 and TRBJ2-2, with TRBD2 matching 9 bases. The CDR3 is 15 residues long. With V trimmed by 3 bases and J by 2 bases, 1 base remained unmatched. CDR1 ENHRY and CDR2 SYGVKD come from the germline V gene. CDR3 region: CAISDSGSNTGELFF. DNA of the CDR3: TGTGCCATCAGTGATAGCGGGAGTAACACCGGGGAGCTGTTTTTT.

The J gene is TRBJ2-7, the V gene TRBV5-8, with a weak D call TRBD1 (6 bases). Trimming shortened V by 2 bases and J by 3 bases, and 12 bases separated the two germline ends. The CDR3 covers 14 residues. Germline assignment: CDR1 SGHTS and CDR2 YDEGEE. The chain's CDR3 is CASSLRTADYEQYF. In DNA, the CDR3 is TGTGCCAGCAGCTTACGGACAGCCGACTACGAGCAGTACTTC.